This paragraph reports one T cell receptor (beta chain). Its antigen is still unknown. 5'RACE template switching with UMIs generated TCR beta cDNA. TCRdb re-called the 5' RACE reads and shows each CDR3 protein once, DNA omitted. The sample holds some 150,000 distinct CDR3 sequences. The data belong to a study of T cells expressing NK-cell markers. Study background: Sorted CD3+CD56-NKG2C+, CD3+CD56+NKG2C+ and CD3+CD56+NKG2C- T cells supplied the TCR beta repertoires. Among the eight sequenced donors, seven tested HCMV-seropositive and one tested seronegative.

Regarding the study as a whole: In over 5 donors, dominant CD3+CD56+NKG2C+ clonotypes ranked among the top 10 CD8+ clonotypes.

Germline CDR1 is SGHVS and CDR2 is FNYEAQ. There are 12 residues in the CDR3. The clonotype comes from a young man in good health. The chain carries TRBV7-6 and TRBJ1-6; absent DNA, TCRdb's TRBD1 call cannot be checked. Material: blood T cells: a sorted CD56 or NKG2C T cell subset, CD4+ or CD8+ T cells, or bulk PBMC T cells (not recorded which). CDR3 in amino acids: CAVGGEGSPLHF.